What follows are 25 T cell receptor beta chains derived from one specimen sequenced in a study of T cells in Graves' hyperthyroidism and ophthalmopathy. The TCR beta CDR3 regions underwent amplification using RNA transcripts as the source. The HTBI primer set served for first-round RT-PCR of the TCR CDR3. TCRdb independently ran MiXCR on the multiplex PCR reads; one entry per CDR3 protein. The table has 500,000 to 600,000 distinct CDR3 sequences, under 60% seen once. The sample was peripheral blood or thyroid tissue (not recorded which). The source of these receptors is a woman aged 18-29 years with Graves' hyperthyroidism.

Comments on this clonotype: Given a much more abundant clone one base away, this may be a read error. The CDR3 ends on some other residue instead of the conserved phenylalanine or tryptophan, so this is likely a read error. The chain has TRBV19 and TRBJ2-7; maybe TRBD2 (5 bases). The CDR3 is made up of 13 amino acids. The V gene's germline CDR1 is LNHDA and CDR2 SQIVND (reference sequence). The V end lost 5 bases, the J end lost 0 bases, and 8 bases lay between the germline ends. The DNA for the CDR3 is TGTGCCAGTAGTTTTGGGAGCTCCTACGAGCAGTACTGC. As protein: CASSFGSSYEQYC.

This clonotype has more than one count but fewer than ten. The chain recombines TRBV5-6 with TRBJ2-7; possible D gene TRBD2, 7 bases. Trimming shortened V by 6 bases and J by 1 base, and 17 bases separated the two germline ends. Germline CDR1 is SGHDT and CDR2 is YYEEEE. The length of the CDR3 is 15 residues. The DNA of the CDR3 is TGTGCCAGCACCATCTTGAAGGGGGGGTCCTACGAGCAGTACTTC. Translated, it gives CASTILKGGSYEQYF.

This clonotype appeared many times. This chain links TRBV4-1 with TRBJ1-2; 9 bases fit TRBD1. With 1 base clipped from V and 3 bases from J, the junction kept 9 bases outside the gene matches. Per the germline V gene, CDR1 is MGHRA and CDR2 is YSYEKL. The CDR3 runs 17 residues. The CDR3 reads CASSQGAGQGNYYGYTF. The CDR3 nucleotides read TGCGCCAGCAGCCAAGGCGCAGGACAGGGGAATTACTATGGCTACACCTTC.

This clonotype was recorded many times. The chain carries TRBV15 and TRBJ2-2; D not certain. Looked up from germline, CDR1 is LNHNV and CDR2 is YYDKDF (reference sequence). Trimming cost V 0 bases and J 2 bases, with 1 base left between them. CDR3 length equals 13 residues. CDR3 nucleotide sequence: TGTGCCACCAGCAGAGATAACACCGGGGAGCTGTTTTTT. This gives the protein CATSRDNTGELFF.

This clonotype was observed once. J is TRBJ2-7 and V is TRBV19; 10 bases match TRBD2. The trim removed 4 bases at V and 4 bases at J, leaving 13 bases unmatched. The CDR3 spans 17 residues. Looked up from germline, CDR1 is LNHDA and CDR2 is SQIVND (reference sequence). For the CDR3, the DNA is TGTGCCAGTAGTACGTCTAGCGGGAGAGGGCCGGGTTACGAGCAGTACTTC. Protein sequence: CASSTSSGRGPGYEQYF.

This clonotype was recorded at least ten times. CDR3 in amino acids: CASSQLESVRRQPQHF. DNA for the CDR3: TGCGCCAGCAGCCAATTGGAATCCGTGAGAAGGCAGCCCCAGCATTTT. The J gene is TRBJ1-5, the V gene TRBV4-1, with D uncertain. The germline V gene has CDR1 MGHRA and CDR2 YSYEKL. CDR3 length equals 16 residues. V was cut by 2 bases and J by 7 bases, with 18 bases left in between.

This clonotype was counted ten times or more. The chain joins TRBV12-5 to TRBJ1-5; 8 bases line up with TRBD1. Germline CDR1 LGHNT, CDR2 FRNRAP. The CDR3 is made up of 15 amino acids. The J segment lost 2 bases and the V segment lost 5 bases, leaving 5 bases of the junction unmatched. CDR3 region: CASGLRGQGNQPQHF. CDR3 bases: TGTGCTAGTGGTCTCAGGGGGCAGGGCAATCAGCCCCAGCATTTT.

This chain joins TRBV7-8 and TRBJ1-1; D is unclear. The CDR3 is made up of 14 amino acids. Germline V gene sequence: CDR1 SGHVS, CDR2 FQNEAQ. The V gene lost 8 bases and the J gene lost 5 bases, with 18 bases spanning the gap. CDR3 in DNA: TGTGCCAGCTCACCAGAACCCGGAGGGACTGAAGCTTTCTTT. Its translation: CASSPEPGGTEAFF.

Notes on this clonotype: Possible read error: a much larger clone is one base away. As DNA, the CDR3 is TGTGCCAGCAGTTATGGTGGAGTCATGAACACTGAAACTTTCTTT. As protein: CASSYGGVMNTETFF. The rearrangement joins TRBV6-2 or TRBV6-3 to TRBJ1-1; no clear D. Per the germline V gene, CDR1 is MNHEY and CDR2 is SVGEGT. The CDR3 loop spans 15 amino acids.

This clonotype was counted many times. The chain's CDR3 is CASSYPGGKQYF. CDR3 in DNA: TGTGCCAGCAGTTACCCTGGGGGAAAGCAGTACTTC. This chain uses TRBV6-6 with TRBJ2-7; D may match TRBD1 or TRBD2 (5 bases each). The CDR3 loop spans 12 amino acids. V lost 2 bases and J 8 bases, leaving 10 bases between the germline ends. The germline V gene encodes CDR1 MNHNY and CDR2 SVGAGI (reference sequence).

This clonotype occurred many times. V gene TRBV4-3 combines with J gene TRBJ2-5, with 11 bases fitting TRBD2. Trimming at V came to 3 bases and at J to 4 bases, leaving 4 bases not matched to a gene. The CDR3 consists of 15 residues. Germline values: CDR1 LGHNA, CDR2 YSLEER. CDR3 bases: TGCGCCAGCAGCCACGTAGCGGGAGGGGGAGAGACCCAGTACTTC. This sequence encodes CASSHVAGGGETQYF.

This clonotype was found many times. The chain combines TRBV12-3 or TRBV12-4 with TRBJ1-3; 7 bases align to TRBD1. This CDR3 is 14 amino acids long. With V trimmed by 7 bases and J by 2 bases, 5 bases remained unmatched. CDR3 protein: CASIPTGTGNTIYF. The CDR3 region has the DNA TGTGCCAGCATCCCGACAGGGACTGGAAACACCATATATTTT.

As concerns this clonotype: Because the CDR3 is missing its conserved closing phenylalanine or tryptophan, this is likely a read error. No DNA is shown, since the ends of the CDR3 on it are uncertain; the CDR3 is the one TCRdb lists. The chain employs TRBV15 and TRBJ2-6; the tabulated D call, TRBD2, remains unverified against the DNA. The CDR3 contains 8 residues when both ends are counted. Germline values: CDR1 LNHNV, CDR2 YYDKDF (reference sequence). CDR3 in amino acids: CATSRAGV.

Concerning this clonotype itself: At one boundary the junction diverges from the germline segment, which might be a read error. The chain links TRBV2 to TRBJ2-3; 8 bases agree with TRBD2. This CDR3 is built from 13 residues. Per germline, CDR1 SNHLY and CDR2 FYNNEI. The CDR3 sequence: CATSDAGLDTQYF. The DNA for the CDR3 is TGTGCCACCAGTGACGCGGGACTAGACACGCAGTATTTT.

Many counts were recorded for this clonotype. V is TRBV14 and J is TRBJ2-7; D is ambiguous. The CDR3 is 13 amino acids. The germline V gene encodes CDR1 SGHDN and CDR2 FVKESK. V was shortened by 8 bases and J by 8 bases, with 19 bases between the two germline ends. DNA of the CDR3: TGTGCCAGCGGCCTACAAGGGCAGCCTCAGCAGTACTTC. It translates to CASGLQGQPQQYF.

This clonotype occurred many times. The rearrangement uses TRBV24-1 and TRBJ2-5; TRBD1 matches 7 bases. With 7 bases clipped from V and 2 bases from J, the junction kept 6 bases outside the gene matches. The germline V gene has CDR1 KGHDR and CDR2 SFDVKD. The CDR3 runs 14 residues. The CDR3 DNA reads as TGTGCCACCAGCCTGGGGACAGAACAAGAGACCCAGTACTTC. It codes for CATSLGTEQETQYF.

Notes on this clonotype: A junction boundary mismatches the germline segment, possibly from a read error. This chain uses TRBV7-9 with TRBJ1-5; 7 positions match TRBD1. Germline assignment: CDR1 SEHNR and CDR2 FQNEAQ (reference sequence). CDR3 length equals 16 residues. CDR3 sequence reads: CASSLGEQGRGRPQHF. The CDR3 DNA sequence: TGCGCCAGCAGCTTGGGAGAACAGGGGCGAGGGCGGCCCCAGCATTTT.

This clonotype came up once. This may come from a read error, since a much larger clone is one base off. This CDR3 reads CAISLSGQLNQPQHF. In DNA form, the CDR3 reads TGTGCCATCAGTTTATCAGGACAGCTCAATCAGCCCCAGCATTTT. The chain uses TRBV10-3 and TRBJ1-5; a weak D match, TRBD1 (6 bases). The CDR3 consists of 15 residues. In germline, CDR1 is ENHRY, CDR2 SYGVKD. Trimming shortened V by 5 bases and J by 3 bases, and 14 bases separated the two germline ends.

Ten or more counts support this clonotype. The CDR3 DNA reads TGTGCCAGCAGCTTATACGATCAGCCCCAGCATTTT. This sequence encodes CASSLYDQPQHF. The J gene is TRBJ1-5, the V gene TRBV7-8; no clear D gene. The V gene's germline CDR1 is SGHVS and CDR2 FQNEAQ. The ends were cut back, 2 bases at V and 5 bases at J, with 4 bases in the middle. The CDR3 runs to 12 residues.

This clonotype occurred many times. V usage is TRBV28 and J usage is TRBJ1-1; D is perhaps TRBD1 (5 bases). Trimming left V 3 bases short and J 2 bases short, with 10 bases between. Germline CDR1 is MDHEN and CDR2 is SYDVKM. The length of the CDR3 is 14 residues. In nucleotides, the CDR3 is TGTGCCAGCAGTTTTAGGGGACGAAACACTGAAGCTTTCTTT. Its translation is CASSFRGRNTEAFF.

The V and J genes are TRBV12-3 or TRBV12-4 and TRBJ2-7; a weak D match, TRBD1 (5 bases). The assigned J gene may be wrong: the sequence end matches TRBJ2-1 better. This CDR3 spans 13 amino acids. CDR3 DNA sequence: TGTGCCAGCAGCTTCCTCCAGGGTACTGAGCAGTTCTTC. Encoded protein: CASSFLQGTEQFF.

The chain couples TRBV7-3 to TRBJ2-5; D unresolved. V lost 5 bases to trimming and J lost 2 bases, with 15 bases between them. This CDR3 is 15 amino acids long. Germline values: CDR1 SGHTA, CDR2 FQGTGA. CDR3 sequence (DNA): TGTGCCAGCAGCCCTGACACCGGGCGGCAAGAGACCCAGTACTTC. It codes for CASSPDTGRQETQYF.

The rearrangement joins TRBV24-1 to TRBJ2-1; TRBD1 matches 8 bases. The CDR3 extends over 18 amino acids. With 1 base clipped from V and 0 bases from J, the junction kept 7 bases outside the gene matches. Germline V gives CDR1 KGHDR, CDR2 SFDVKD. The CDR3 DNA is TGTGCCACCAGTGATTTTTCCCAGGGGGCTGGCTCCTACAATGAGCAGTTCTTC. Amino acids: CATSDFSQGAGSYNEQFF.

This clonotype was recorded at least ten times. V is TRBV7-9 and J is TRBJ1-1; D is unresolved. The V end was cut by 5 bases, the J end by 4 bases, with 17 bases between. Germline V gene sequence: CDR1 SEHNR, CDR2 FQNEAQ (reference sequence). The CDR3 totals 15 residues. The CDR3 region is CASSPPGRGSTEAFF. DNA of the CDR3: TGTGCCAGCAGCCCGCCGGGCCGAGGGAGCACTGAAGCTTTCTTT.

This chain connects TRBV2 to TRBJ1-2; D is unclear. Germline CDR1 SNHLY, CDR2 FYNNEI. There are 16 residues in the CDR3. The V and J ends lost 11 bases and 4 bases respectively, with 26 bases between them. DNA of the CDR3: TGTGCCGGGAAGGTCGGGAGCGGGAGCGGTGCCTATGGCTACACCTTC. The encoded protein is CAGKVGSGSGAYGYTF.